This T cell receptor beta chain was sequenced for a study of cytomegalovirus exposure and HLA in healthy donors. Study findings and constraints: Cytomegalovirus status was reportedly diagnosed by the classifier with high sensitivity and specificity. The availability of immune exposure information extended only to CMV serostatus. DRB1 showed the most TCR associations and HLA-C the fewest in a later analysis, as rates varied by HLA locus.

Unmatched junction bases numbered 5, after V lost 0 bases and J lost 8 bases. The CDR3 extends over 15 amino acids. Germline V gives CDR1 LGHNA, CDR2 YNFKEQ. Regarding this clone: The antigen is undetermined.

Regarding donors, all were healthy bone marrow donors. Primers included in the PCR were 60 Vbeta and 13 Jbeta primers. This table comes from immunoSEQ multiplex PCR, and its TCRdb copy is limited to in-frame clones, with some not included. The repertoire consists of almost 95,000 clones, with roughly 70% occurring once and the leading ten covering 2.5% to 3%. The sequenced sample consisted of PBMCs. The sequence came from a man aged 45-65 years in good health and CMV-seronegative. V gene TRBV4-2 combines with J gene TRBJ2-2, with TRBD2 matching 8 bases. CDR3 in amino acids: CASSQEGGGLGELFF. The CDR3 DNA is TGTGCCAGCAGCCAAGAAGGCGGGGGGCTGGGGGAGCTGTTTTTT.